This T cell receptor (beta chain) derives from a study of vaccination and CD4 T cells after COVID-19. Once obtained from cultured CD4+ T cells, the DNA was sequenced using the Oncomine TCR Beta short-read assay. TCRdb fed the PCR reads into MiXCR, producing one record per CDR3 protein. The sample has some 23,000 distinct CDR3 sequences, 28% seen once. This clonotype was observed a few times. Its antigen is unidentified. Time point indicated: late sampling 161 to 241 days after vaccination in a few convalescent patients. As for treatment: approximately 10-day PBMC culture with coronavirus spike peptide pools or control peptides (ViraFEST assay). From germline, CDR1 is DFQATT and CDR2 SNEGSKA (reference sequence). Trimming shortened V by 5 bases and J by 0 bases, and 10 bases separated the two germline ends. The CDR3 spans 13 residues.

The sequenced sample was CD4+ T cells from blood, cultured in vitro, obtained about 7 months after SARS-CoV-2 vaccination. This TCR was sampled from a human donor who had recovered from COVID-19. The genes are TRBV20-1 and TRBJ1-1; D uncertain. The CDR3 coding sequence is TGCAGTGCTGGCAAATTCATGAACACTGAAGCTTTCTTT. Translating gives CSAGKFMNTEAFF.